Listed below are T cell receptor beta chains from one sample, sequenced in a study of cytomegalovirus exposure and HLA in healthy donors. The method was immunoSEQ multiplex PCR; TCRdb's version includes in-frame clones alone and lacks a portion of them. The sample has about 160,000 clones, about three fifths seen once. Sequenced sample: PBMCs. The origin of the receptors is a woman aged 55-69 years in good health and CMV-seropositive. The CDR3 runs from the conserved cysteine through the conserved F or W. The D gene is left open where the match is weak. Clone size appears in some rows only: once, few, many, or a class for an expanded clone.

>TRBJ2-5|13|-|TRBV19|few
TGTGCCAGTACGCACGTGGGGGGAGGGACCCAGTACTTC
CASTHVGGGTQYF
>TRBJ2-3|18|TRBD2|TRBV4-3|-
TGCGCCAGCAGCCAAACCCGGACTAGCGGGAGCAGCACAGATACGCAGTATTTT
CASSQTRTSGSSTDTQYF
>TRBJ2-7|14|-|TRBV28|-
TGTGCCTCCAAGGGAGCGAGTCGGGTACACGAGCAGTACTTC
CASKGASRVHEQYF
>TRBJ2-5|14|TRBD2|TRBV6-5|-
TGTGCCAGCAGTTACAGGGCGGGAGGAGAGACCCAGTACTTC
CASSYRAGGETQYF
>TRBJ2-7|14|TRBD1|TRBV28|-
TGTGCCAGCCATCGGACAGGGGGGCCCTACGAGCAGTACTTC
CASHRTGGPYEQYF
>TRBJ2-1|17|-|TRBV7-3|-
TGTGCCAGCAGCTTAACCCCACAGACCCCCTCCTACAATGAGCAGTTCTTC
CASSLTPQTPSYNEQFF
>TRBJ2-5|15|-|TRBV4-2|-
TGTGCCAGCAGCCAAGATTCTGGAGAAAGGGAGACCCAGTACTTC
CASSQDSGERETQYF
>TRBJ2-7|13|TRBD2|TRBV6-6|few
TGTGCCACCGGGACTAGCAGTTCCTACGAGCAGTACTTC
CATGTSSSYEQYF
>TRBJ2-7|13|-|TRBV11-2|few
TGTGCCAGCAGCTTACACAGGGCGGCCGAGCAGTACTTC
CASSLHRAAEQYF
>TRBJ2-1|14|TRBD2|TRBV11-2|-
TGTGCCAGCGCGGGGGGAGTATATCACAATGAGCAGTTCTTC
CASAGGVYHNEQFF
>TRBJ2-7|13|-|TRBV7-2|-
TGTGCCAGCAGCTTAACAGGGAGCAACGAGCAGTACTTC
CASSLTGSNEQYF
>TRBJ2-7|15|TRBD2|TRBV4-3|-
TGCGCCAGCAGCCGATCGGCTAGCGGGAGCTACGAGCAGTACTTC
CASSRSASGSYEQYF
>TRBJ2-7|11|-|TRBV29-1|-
TGCAGCGTTGACTCGGGAGACGAGCAGTACTTC
CSVDSGDEQYF
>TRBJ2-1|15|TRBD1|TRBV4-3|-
TGCGCCAGCAGCAAAACCGGGACAGGGTACAATGAGCAGTTCTTC
CASSKTGTGYNEQFF
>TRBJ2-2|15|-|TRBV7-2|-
TGTGCCAGCAGCTTTTACGGGAGAAGCACCGGGGAGCTGTTTTTT
CASSFYGRSTGELFF
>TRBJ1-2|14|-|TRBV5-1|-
TGCGCCAGCAGCTTACCGGGGGAAAGTTATGGCTACACCTTC
CASSLPGESYGYTF
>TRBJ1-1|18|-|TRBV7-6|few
TGTGCCAGCAGCTTAGCAGTTTGGGGAGGGAGGGACGCCACTGAAGCTTTCTTT
CASSLAVWGGRDATEAFF
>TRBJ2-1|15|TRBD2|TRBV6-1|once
TGTGCCAGCAGTGAGACTAGCGGAATATACAATGAGCAGTTCTTC
CASSETSGIYNEQFF
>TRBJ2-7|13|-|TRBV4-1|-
TGCGCCAGCAGCCAAGAATCCAGTTACGAGCAGTACTTC
CASSQESSYEQYF
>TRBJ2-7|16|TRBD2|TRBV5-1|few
TGCGCCAGCAGCTTCACTAGCGGGAGGGCTAGCTACGAGCAGTACTTC
CASSFTSGRASYEQYF
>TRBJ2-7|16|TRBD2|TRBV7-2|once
TGTGCCAGCAGCCCCGTAGCGGGGAGGGGATCCTACGAGCAGTACTTC
CASSPVAGRGSYEQYF
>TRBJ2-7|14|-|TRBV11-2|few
TGTGCCAGCAGTTCCACTAGACTACCCTACGAGCAGTACTTC
CASSSTRLPYEQYF
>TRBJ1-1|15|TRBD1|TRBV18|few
TGTGCCAGCTCTCGGACAGGGGGCTGGGGCACTGAAGCTTTCTTT
CASSRTGGWGTEAFF
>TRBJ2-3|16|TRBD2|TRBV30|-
TGTGCCTGGAGGGGGCCGGCTAGCGGAGGGCCGGATACGCAGTATTTT
CAWRGPASGGPDTQYF
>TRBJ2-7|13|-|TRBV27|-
TGTGCCAGCAGACAGGGTATATCCTACGAGCAGTACTTC
CASRQGISYEQYF
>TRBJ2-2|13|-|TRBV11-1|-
TGTGCCAGCAGCCCTAAGAACACCGGGGAGCTGTTTTTT
CASSPKNTGELFF
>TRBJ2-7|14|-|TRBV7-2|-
TGTGCCAGCAGCTCCAGAGCGGCCTCATACGAGCAGTACTTC
CASSSRAASYEQYF
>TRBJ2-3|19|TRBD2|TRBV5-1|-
TGCGCCAGCAGCCGCGCCGGGACTAGCGGGAGGGCGGGGACAGATACGCAGTATTTT
CASSRAGTSGRAGTDTQYF
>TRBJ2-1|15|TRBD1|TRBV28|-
TGTGCCAGCAGTTCACGCACTACAGGGGACAATGAGCAGTTCTTC
CASSSRTTGDNEQFF
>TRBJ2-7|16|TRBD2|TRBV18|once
TGTGCCAGCTCACCCCCGACGAGCGGGGGCGCCTACGAGCAGTACTTC
CASSPPTSGGAYEQYF
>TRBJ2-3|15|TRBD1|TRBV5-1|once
TGCGCCAGCAGCTCCGGGACAGGAAGCACAGATACGCAGTATTTT
CASSSGTGSTDTQYF
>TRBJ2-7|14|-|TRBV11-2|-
TGTGCCAGCAGCTTGGCGATACTAGCCAGTCAGCAGTACTTC
CASSLAILASQQYF
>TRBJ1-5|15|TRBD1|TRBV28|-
TGTGCCAGCAGTTCTCCGACAGGGCGCCATCAGCCCCAGCATTTT
CASSSPTGRHQPQHF